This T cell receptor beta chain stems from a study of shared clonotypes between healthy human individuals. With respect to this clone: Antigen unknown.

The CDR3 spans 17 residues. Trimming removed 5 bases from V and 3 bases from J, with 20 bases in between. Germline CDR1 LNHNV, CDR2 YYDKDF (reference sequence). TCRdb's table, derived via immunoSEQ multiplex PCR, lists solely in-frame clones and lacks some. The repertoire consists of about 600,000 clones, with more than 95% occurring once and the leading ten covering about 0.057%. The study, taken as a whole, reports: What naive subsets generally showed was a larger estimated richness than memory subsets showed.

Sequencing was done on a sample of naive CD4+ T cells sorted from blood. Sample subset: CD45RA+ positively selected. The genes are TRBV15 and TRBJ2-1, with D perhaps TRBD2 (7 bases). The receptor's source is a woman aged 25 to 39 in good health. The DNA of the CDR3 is TGTGCCACCAGCGACGGCGAGGCGGGGGCGAACTACAATGAGCAGTTCTTC. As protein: CATSDGEAGANYNEQFF.